This T cell receptor beta chain was captured by sequencing in a study of T cell changes during pregnancy in multiple sclerosis. Here immunoSEQ multiplex PCR was the method, and the copy in TCRdb shows in-frame clones only, minus some. Of 78,000 or so clones listed, 85% to 95% are singletons. The CDR3 runs to 14 residues. V trimming: 5 bases; J trimming: 8 bases; junction bases outside the gene matches: 9. Germline lookup yields CDR1 SEHNR and CDR2 FQNEAQ (reference sequence). Sequenced here: CD4+ T cells from peripheral blood mononuclear cells, sampled before pregnancy. The chain carries TRBV7-9 and TRBJ2-1; 7 bases match TRBD1. This clonotype was obtained from a female donor with multiple sclerosis, enrolled in a pregnancy study. CDR3 amino acids: CASSPRQGHDEQFF. DNA of the CDR3: TGTGCCAGCAGCCCCCGACAGGGTCACGATGAGCAGTTCTTC.